Following are 16 T cell receptor beta chains from one sample sequenced in a study of type 1 regulatory T cells. No antigen is known for these receptors. Each CDR3 protein gets one entry after TCRdb re-called the reads with MiXCR. The data show tens of thousands of distinct CDR3 sequences, with approximately 60% seen just once and about 2% held by the top ten. The sequenced sample consisted of cultured non-Tr1 T cells, either the whole culture or a sorted T cell fraction (not recorded which). The source is a human donor in good health.

This clonotype turned up a few times. This rearrangement joins TRBV2 to TRBJ2-5; TRBD1 is a possible D gene (6 bases). Germline assignment: CDR1 SNHLY and CDR2 FYNNEI. Deletions cut 8 bases from V and 2 bases from J, with 12 bases between. CDR3 length equals 13 residues. The CDR3, as DNA: TGTGCCAGCTTAATGGGACATCAAGAGACCCAGTACTTC. This gives the protein CASLMGHQETQYF.

This clonotype appeared a few times. This chain's CDR3 is CASSRPGIGETQYF. The CDR3 region has the DNA TGTGCCAGCAGCCGCCCCGGGATCGGGGAGACCCAGTACTTC. The chain uses TRBV7-6 and TRBJ2-5; TRBD2 is a possible D gene (5 bases). The CDR3 covers 14 residues. The germline gives CDR1 SGHVS, CDR2 FNYEAQ. V shed 5 bases and J shed 5 bases, with 15 bases lying between them.

This clonotype was picked up a small number of times. V gene TRBV24-1 combines with J gene TRBJ2-1; 12 bases are a match to TRBD2. Trimming cost V 4 bases and J 9 bases; bases outside gene matches: 12. CDR3 length: 17 amino acids. CDR1 and CDR2 (germline): KGHDR, SFDVKD. CDR3 sequence: CATSEASGRVINGEQFF. The CDR3 nucleotides are TGTGCCACCAGTGAAGCTAGCGGGAGGGTAATCAACGGTGAGCAGTTCTTC.

V is TRBV7-9 and J is TRBJ2-1; no clear D gene. Germline loops: CDR1 SEHNR, CDR2 FQNEAQ (reference sequence). V was trimmed by 1 base and J by 4 bases, leaving 11 bases between them. The CDR3 covers 15 residues. CDR3 bases: TGTGCCAGCAGCTTAGGGCCTCAACCTTACAATGAGCAGTTCTTC. Translated, it gives CASSLGPQPYNEQFF.

The J gene is TRBJ2-7, the V gene TRBV10-1; D remains unclear. There are 12 residues in the CDR3. V was shortened by 6 bases and J by 3 bases, with 9 bases between the two germline ends. Germline V gene data show CDR1 as WNHNN and CDR2 as SYGVQD (reference sequence). CDR3 region: CASSSDLYEQYF. For the CDR3, the DNA is TGCGCCAGCAGCAGCGACCTCTACGAGCAGTACTTC.

CDR3 sequence reads: CSAMSGRNPDTQYF. Written as DNA, the CDR3 is TGCAGTGCCATGAGCGGGAGAAACCCAGATACGCAGTATTTT. The chain combines TRBV20-1 with TRBJ2-3, with 8 bases identical to TRBD2. With 6 bases clipped from V and 4 bases from J, the junction kept 9 bases outside the gene matches. The length of the CDR3 is 14 residues. Germline loops: CDR1 DFQATT, CDR2 SNEGSKA (reference sequence).

The chain links TRBV6-5 to TRBJ2-3; TRBD2 agrees at 10 bases. Germline CDR1 is MNHEY and CDR2 is SVGAGI. The CDR3 is made up of 18 amino acids. V lost 0 bases, J lost 0 bases, and 6 bases stayed unmatched. CDR3 coding DNA: TGTGCCAGCAGTTACTCCAAGAGCGGGAGGGCTAGCACAGATACGCAGTATTTT. Encoded protein: CASSYSKSGRASTDTQYF.

This clonotype was detected once. This rearrangement joins TRBV11-3 to TRBJ2-1; 11 nucleotides agree with TRBD1. CDR3 length equals 16 residues. Trimming took 5 bases from V and 4 from J; bases not matched to a gene: 7. Germline CDR1 SGHNT, CDR2 YENEEA. The CDR3 here is CASSPPGTGGYNEQFF. CDR3 sequence (DNA): TGTGCCAGCAGCCCCCCCGGGACAGGGGGATACAATGAGCAGTTCTTC.

This chain joins TRBV24-1 and TRBJ2-1; 7 nucleotides match TRBD1. Germline V gene data show CDR1 as KGHDR and CDR2 as SFDVKD. V lost 4 bases, J lost 9 bases, and 17 bases stayed unmatched. This CDR3 is built from 17 residues. The CDR3 DNA reads as TGTGCCACCAGTGAGACAGGACAGGCCAAGAGGGACACTGAGCAGTTCTTC. Translated, it gives CATSETGQAKRDTEQFF.

V usage is TRBV24-1 and J usage is TRBJ2-1; D not certain. V was clipped by 4 bases and J by 0 bases, with 12 bases between them. Germline V gene data show CDR1 as KGHDR and CDR2 as SFDVKD. The CDR3 extends over 16 amino acids. CDR3 sequence: CATSERDSSSYNEQFF. The CDR3 DNA is TGTGCCACCAGTGAGCGAGACTCTAGCTCCTACAATGAGCAGTTCTTC.

This clonotype was seen only a few times. The chain has TRBV29-1 and TRBJ2-7; TRBD1 or TRBD2 may be the D gene (5 bases each). The V end lost 5 bases, the J end lost 3 bases, and 14 bases lay between the germline ends. CDR1 and CDR2 from the germline V gene are SQVTM and ANQGSEA. This CDR3 spans 13 amino acids. This CDR3 is CSVKPGPNYEQYF. For the CDR3, the DNA is TGCAGCGTTAAACCGGGACCCAACTACGAGCAGTACTTC.

This sequence joins TRBV7-2 and TRBJ1-5, with 9 bases that match TRBD1. V shed 5 bases and J 2 bases; nucleotides not matched to a gene: 4. In germline, CDR1 is SGHTA, CDR2 FQGNSA. The CDR3 spans 15 residues. The CDR3 sequence: CASSQTGGGNQPQHF. The DNA of the CDR3 is TGTGCCAGCAGCCAGACAGGGGGAGGCAATCAGCCCCAGCATTTT.

The gene calls are TRBV10-3 and TRBJ1-1; a weak D match, TRBD1 (5 bases). Germline CDR1 is ENHRY and CDR2 is SYGVKD. The ends were cut back, 7 bases at V and 3 bases at J, with 21 bases in the middle. The CDR3 contains 16 residues. CDR3 sequence (DNA): TGTGCCATCACTCCCCGGGGTGGGACCGCGGACACTGAAGCTTTCTTT. Its protein product is CAITPRGGTADTEAFF.

The J gene is TRBJ1-1, the V gene TRBV20-1; TRBD1 is a possible D gene (5 bases). The ends were cut back, 0 bases at V and 1 base at J, with 6 bases in the middle. Germline values: CDR1 DFQATT, CDR2 SNEGSKA (reference sequence). The CDR3 sequence is 13 residues long. CDR3 protein: CSARETANTEAFF. CDR3 coding DNA: TGCAGTGCTAGAGAGACAGCGAACACTGAAGCTTTCTTT.

The sample holds a few counts of this clonotype. The chain employs TRBV3-1 and TRBJ2-7, with 12 positions matching TRBD2. This CDR3 contains 16 residues. Germline lookup yields CDR1 LGHDT and CDR2 YNNKEL (reference sequence). After removal of 0 bases from V and 4 bases from J, the junction contained 4 bases not matched to a gene. In nucleotides, the CDR3 is TGTGCCAGCAGCCAAGATTGGACTAGCGGGATATACGAGCAGTACTTC. This codes for CASSQDWTSGIYEQYF.

V usage is TRBV6-2 or TRBV6-3 and J usage is TRBJ1-2; D gene ambiguous. V lost 8 bases and J 2 bases, leaving 12 bases between the germline ends. Germline loops: CDR1 MNHEY, CDR2 SVGEGT. This CDR3 spans 13 amino acids. CDR3 in DNA: TGTGCCAGCCGGTTCTCGGCGAACTATGGCTACACCTTC. This codes for CASRFSANYGYTF.